A single sample is the source of the 18 T cell receptor beta chains below, sequenced in a study of blood T cell repertoires in COVID-19. Profiling relied on immunoSEQ multiplex PCR, and the TCRdb table lists in-frame clones only, not all of them. The sample lists approximately 100,000 clones; 82% were seen once. The specimen sequenced was peripheral blood. These receptors were collected from a man aged 65 to 79 with active or convalescent COVID-19.

The chain links TRBV4-3 to TRBJ2-3, with 7 bases matching TRBD1. Trimming at V came to 4 bases and at J to 5 bases, leaving 6 bases not matched to a gene. CDR3 length: 14 amino acids. The germline V gene encodes CDR1 LGHNA and CDR2 YSLEER. The CDR3 loop is CASSLVGGVDTQYF. CDR3 bases: TGCGCCAGCAGCCTCGTAGGGGGCGTAGATACGCAGTATTTT.

This chain uses TRBV12-3 or TRBV12-4 with TRBJ1-2; no clear D gene. With 7 bases removed from V and 2 bases from J, the gap between germline ends came to 11 bases. The CDR3 is 13 residues long. The CDR3 DNA reads as TGTGCCAGCACGGAGAGCCTGAACTATGGCTACACCTTC. It specifies CASTESLNYGYTF.

This clone was seen only once. The chain has TRBV4-1 and TRBJ1-5; D call uncertain. The germline V and J ends were trimmed by 3 bases and 9 bases, with 24 bases remaining between them. Germline CDR1 is MGHRA and CDR2 is YSYEKL. CDR3 size: 17 residues. The CDR3 DNA sequence: TGCGCCAGCAGCCATGACCCCGATCCACGGTTGGCTAGGCCCCAGCATTTT. Protein: CASSHDPDPRLARPQHF.

This rearrangement joins TRBV7-2 to TRBJ1-5; TRBD1 agrees at 9 bases. Trimming took 4 bases from V and 7 from J; bases not matched to a gene: 8. CDR3 length: 15 amino acids. Germline lookup yields CDR1 SGHTA and CDR2 FQGNSA. The CDR3, as DNA: TGTGCCAGCAGCTGGGGACAGGGTCGGTCACAGCCCCAGCATTTT. It specifies CASSWGQGRSQPQHF. The full variable domain, completed using reference TRBV7-2 and TRBJ1-5, is GAGVSQSPSNKVTEKGKDVELRCDPISGHTALYWYRQSLGQGLEFLIYFQGNSAPDKSGLPSDRFSAERTGGSVSTLTIQRTQQEDSAVYLCASSWGQGRSQPQHFGDGTRLSIL.

This rearrangement joins TRBV19 to TRBJ1-1, with D possibly TRBD1 on 5 matching bases. V dropped 6 bases and J dropped 7 bases, with 24 bases sitting between them. CDR1 LNHDA and CDR2 SQIVND come from the germline V gene (reference sequence). CDR3 size: 16 residues. CDR3 nucleotides: TGTGCCAGTAGCCCTGGAGGGGCCCTGAAAGCTGATGAAGCTTTCTTT. It is translated as CASSPGGALKADEAFF.

This clone was seen more than once but under ten times. The genes are TRBV28 and TRBJ2-7; TRBD1 is a possible D gene (5 bases). CDR1 is MDHEN and CDR2 is SYDVKM in the germline V gene. Trimming stripped 7 bases from V and 3 bases from J, with 10 bases between. This CDR3 contains 12 residues. CDR3 protein: CASNYRGYEQYF. CDR3 in DNA: TGTGCCAGCAATTATAGGGGCTACGAGCAGTACTTC.

The chain has TRBV7-9 and TRBJ2-5; a possible D gene is TRBD1 (6 bases). V gave up 11 bases and J gave up 2 bases, with 18 bases separating them. This CDR3 comprises 14 residues. Germline lookup yields CDR1 SEHNR and CDR2 FQNEAQ (reference sequence). The CDR3 protein is CAGTGLGSQETQYF. CDR3 nucleotide sequence: TGTGCCGGAACAGGGTTGGGGAGTCAAGAGACCCAGTACTTC. Drawing the rest from reference TRBV7-9 and TRBJ2-5, the complete variable domain is DTGVSQNPRHKITKRGQNVTFRCDPISEHNRLYWYRQTLGQGPEFLTYFQNEAQLEKSRLLSDRFSAERPKGSFSTLEIQRTEQGDSAMYLCAGTGLGSQETQYFGPGTRLLVL.

A remark on this clone: This sample also contains other DNA sequences that code for the same CDR3. The rearrangement joins TRBV4-3 to TRBJ2-7, with D possibly matching TRBD1 (5 bases). The CDR3 is made up of 14 amino acids. Germline V lookup: CDR1 LGHNA, CDR2 YSLEER. The V end was cut by 1 base, the J end by 0 bases, with 7 bases between. The chain's CDR3 is CASSQGQFSYEQYF. The CDR3 coding sequence is TGCGCCAGCAGCCAAGGACAGTTCTCCTACGAGCAGTACTTC.

This clone has a single count. This rearrangement joins TRBV7-3 to TRBJ2-3; D is possibly TRBD2 (5 bases). The V end lost 4 bases, the J end lost 1 base, and 6 bases lay between the germline ends. Germline CDR1 and CDR2: SGHTA and FQGTGA. The CDR3 runs 13 residues. CDR3 sequence reads: CASSSGGTDTQYF. The CDR3 region has the DNA TGTGCCAGCAGCTCCGGGGGCACAGATACGCAGTATTTT.

This clone has a single count. The CDR3, as DNA: TGCGCCAGCAGACCTCAGGGAATCACCTATGGCTACACCTTC. Its translation is CASRPQGITYGYTF. The rearrangement links TRBV4-1 to TRBJ1-2; maybe TRBD1 (5 bases). Looked up from germline, CDR1 is MGHRA and CDR2 is YSYEKL. The CDR3 consists of 14 residues. The V and J ends lost 6 bases and 4 bases respectively, with 15 bases between them.

This clone was found a few times. V usage is TRBV4-3 and J usage is TRBJ1-6; D is undetermined. Trimming removed 0 bases at V and 0 bases at J, with 12 bases between. This CDR3 has 18 amino acids. Germline CDR1 LGHNA, CDR2 YSLEER. CDR3 DNA: TGCGCCAGCAGCCAAGAAAGTTCCGGGAGCTCCTATAATTCACCCCTCCACTTT. It codes for CASSQESSGSSYNSPLHF.

The chain links TRBV5-1 to TRBJ2-5; D may be TRBD2 (7 bases). The CDR3 length is 13 residues. Germline V gene data show CDR1 as SGHRS and CDR2 as YFSETQ. Trimming removed 4 bases at V and 5 bases at J, with 12 bases between. The CDR3 DNA is TGCGCCAGCAGCCTACAGGGAGGGGAGACCCAGTACTTC. Protein sequence: CASSLQGGETQYF.

The genes are TRBV19 and TRBJ2-3; TRBD2 agrees at 14 bases. The germline V gene encodes CDR1 LNHDA and CDR2 SQIVND (reference sequence). J lost 7 bases, V lost 3 bases, and 9 bases had no gene match. The CDR3 is 17 amino acids. In DNA form, the CDR3 reads TGTGCCAGTAGTATGGGACTAGCGGGGGAGCAAACAAATACGCAGTATTTT. Translation gives CASSMGLAGEQTNTQYF.

The rearrangement uses TRBV15 and TRBJ2-2; no firm D call. Germline loops: CDR1 LNHNV, CDR2 YYDKDF (reference sequence). This CDR3 is 15 amino acids long. V was shortened by 4 bases and J by 0 bases, with 9 bases between the two germline ends. The CDR3 here is CATSKGAPNTGELFF. CDR3 nucleotide sequence: TGTGCCACCAGCAAAGGAGCTCCGAACACCGGGGAGCTGTTTTTT.

The chain carries TRBV29-1 and TRBJ1-3; a weak D match, TRBD1 (6 bases). The CDR3 contains 10 residues. Germline V gene data show CDR1 as SQVTM and CDR2 as ANQGSEA. Trimming shortened V by 6 bases and J by 8 bases, and 8 bases separated the two germline ends. The DNA for the CDR3 is TGCAGCGTCAGGGGTGACACCATATATTTT. Its protein product is CSVRGDTIYF. The variable domain in full, completed from reference TRBV29-1 and TRBJ1-3, reads SAVISQKPSRDICQRGTSLTIQCQVDSQVTMMFWYRQQPGQSLTLIATANQGSEATYESGFVIDKFPISRPNLTFSTLTVSNMSPEDSSIYLCSVRGDTIYFGEGSWLTVV.

This clone was detected only once. The chain recombines TRBV4-1 with TRBJ1-3; no firm D call. This CDR3 has 16 residues. Germline V gene sequence: CDR1 MGHRA, CDR2 YSYEKL. Trimming cost V 0 bases and J 0 bases, with 9 bases left between them. CDR3 protein: CASSQDSLSSGNTIYF. The CDR3, as DNA: TGCGCCAGCAGCCAAGATTCCCTTTCCTCTGGAAACACCATATATTTT.

The V and J genes are TRBV2 and TRBJ1-4; 7 nucleotides line up with TRBD1. The CDR3 has 12 amino acids. Germline CDR1 reads SNHLY; CDR2 reads FYNNEI. V was clipped by 8 bases and J by 7 bases; unmatched bases: 4. The CDR3 DNA reads as TGTGCCAGCCGGACAGGACGTGAAAAACTGTTTTTT. Translation gives CASRTGREKLFF.

CDR3 sequence (DNA): TGTGCCAGCAGCCGCAACGTAGACAACTCCTACGAGCAGTACTTC. Its translation is CASSRNVDNSYEQYF. This sequence joins TRBV7-9 and TRBJ2-7; D gene ambiguous. This CDR3 has 15 residues. Trimming stripped 5 bases from V and 0 bases from J, with 14 bases between. Germline lookup yields CDR1 SEHNR and CDR2 FQNEAQ (reference sequence).